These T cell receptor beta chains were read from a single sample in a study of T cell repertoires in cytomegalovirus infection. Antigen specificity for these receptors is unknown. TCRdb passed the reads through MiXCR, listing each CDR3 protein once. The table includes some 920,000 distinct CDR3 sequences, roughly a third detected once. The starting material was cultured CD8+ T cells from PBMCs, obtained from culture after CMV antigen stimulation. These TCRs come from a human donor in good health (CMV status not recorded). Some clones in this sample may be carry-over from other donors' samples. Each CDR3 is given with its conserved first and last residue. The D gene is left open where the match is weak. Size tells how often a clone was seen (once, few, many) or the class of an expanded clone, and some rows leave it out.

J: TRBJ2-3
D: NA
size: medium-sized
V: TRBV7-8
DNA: TGTGCCAGCAGCAAACTTCAGTCTAGCACAGATACGCAGTATTTT
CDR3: CASSKLQSSTDTQYF

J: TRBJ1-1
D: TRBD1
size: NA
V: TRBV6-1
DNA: TGTGCCAGCAGTCTTCAACCAGGGGGCTCGCCGTACACTGAAGCTTTCTTT
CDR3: CASSLQPGGSPYTEAFF

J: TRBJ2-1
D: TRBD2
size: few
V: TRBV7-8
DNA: TGTGCCAGCAGCTGGGGTAGCGGGGGTATAAATGAGCAGTTCTTC
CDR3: CASSWGSGGINEQFF

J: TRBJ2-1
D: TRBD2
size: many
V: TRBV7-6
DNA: TGTGCCAGCAGCGCCCTACTAGCGGGGGGGCCTGATGAGCAGTTCTTC
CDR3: CASSALLAGGPDEQFF

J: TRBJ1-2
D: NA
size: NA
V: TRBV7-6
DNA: TGTGCCAGCAACTTAGTCAAACTCTCCCGCGGCGGCTACACCTTC
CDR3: CASNLVKLSRGGYTF

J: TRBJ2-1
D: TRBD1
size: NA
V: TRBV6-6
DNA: TGTGCCAGCAGTGAGATTACCGGGACAGCGGCCTACAATGAGCAGTTCTTC
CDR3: CASSEITGTAAYNEQFF

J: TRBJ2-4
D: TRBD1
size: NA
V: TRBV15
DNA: TGTGCCACCAGCAGTGACAGGGAAGCCAAAAACATTCAGTACTTC
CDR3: CATSSDREAKNIQYF

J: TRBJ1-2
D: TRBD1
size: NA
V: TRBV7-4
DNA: TGTGCCAGCAGCTTAGTTGGGACAGGGGAAAGCGCTTCGGAGGGCTACACCTTC
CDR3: CASSLVGTGESASEGYTF

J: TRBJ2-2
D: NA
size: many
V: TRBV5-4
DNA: TGTGCCAGCAGCCGCCTGACAGTCGGCGACACCGGGGAGCTGTTTTTT
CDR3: CASSRLTVGDTGELFF

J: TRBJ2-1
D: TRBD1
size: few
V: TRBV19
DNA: TGTGCCAGTAGTAAGCTGACAGGGCGTGCGGACAATGAGCAGTTCTTC
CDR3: CASSKLTGRADNEQFF

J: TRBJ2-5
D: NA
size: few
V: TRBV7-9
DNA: TGTGCCAGCAGCTTATGGGGGCGGACCGTGGAGGGGCAAGAGACCCAGTACTTC
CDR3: CASSLWGRTVEGQETQYF

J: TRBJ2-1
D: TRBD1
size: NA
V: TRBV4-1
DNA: TGCGCCAGCAGCTGGGGGACAGGGGCCAATGAGCAGTTCTTC
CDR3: CASSWGTGANEQFF

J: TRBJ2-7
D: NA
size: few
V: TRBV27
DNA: TGTGCCAGCAGTTTATCCTCCTACAGCCCCTACGAGCAGTACTTC
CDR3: CASSLSSYSPYEQYF

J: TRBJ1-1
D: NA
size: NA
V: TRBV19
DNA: TGTGCCAGTAGTATTCTCCCAACCCGGGGGTGGACTGAAGCTTTCTTT
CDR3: CASSILPTRGWTEAFF

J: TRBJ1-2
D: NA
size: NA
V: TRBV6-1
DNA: TGTGCCACGAGGAGTAATGGCTACACCTTC
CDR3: CATRSNGYTF

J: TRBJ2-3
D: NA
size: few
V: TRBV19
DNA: TGTGCCAGTAGTATGATCCGGGAGACGCAGTATTTT
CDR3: CASSMIRETQYF

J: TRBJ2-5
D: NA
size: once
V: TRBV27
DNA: TGTGCCAGCAGCCGCAGACTAGTGGGGTCTAGCCAAGAGACCCAGTACTTC
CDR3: CASSRRLVGSSQETQYF

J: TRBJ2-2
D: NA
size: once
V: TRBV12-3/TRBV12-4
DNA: TGTGCCAGCAGTTGGGTAGGGGAGGTCGGGGACACCGGGGAGCTGTTTTTT
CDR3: CASSWVGEVGDTGELFF

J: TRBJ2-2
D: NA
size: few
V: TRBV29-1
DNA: TGCAGCTTCCTCCCACCGAACACCGGGGAGCTGTTTTTT
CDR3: CSFLPPNTGELFF

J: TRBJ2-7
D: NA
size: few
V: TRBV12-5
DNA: TGTGCTAGTGGTTTGGGACAGCCCCTTGGCGAGCAGTACTTC
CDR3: CASGLGQPLGEQYF

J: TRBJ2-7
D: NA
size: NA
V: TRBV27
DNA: TGTGCCAGCAGTTCGGCAGAAGGCTACGAGCAGTACTTC
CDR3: CASSSAEGYEQYF

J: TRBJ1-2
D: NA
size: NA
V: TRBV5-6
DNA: TGTGCCAGCAGCAAGGACCCGCCCCATGGCTACACCTTC
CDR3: CASSKDPPHGYTF

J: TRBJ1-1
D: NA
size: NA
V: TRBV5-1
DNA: TGCGCTAGCAGCTCTACAGAGAAGACGCCTGAAGCTTTCTTT
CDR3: CASSSTEKTPEAFF

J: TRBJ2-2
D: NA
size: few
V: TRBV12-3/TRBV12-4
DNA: TGTGCCAGCGAGGACGACGCCGGGGAGCTGTTTTTT
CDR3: CASEDDAGELFF

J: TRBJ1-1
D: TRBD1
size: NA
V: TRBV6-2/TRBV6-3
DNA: TGTGCCAGCAGACCTCCGGGACAGGGACTGAACACTGAAGCTTTCTTT
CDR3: CASRPPGQGLNTEAFF

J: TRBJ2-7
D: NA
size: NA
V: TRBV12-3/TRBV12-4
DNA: TGTGCCAGCAGTTCAATCGGGAAGGCCTACGAGCAGTACTTC
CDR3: CASSSIGKAYEQYF

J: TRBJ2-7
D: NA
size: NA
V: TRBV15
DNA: TGTGCCACCAGCAGAGTTGCGACACAATACGAGCAGTACTTC
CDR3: CATSRVATQYEQYF

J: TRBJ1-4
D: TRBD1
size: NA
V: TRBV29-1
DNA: TGCAGCGTTGAAAGGGAAGGGGGCCTCGGTAATGAAAAACTGTTTTTT
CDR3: CSVEREGGLGNEKLFF

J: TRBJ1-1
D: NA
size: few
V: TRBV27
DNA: TGTGCCAGCAGTTTATCGGCAGGGGCGAACACTGAAGCTTTCTTT
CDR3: CASSLSAGANTEAFF

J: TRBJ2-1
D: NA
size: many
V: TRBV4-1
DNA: TGCGCCAGCAGCCAAGCGCGTGGCAATGAGCAGTTCTTC
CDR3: CASSQARGNEQFF

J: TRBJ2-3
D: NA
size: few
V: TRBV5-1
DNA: TGCGCCAGCAGCCGCGACGGGGGTAAGACAGATACGCAGTATTTT
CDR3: CASSRDGGKTDTQYF

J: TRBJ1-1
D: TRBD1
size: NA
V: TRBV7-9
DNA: TGTGCCAGCAGCGTACAGGGGGCGGGAATTCTGAACACTGAAGCTTTCTTT
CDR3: CASSVQGAGILNTEAFF

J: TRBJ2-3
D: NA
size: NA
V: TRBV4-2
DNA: TGTGCCAGCAGCCAAGATTGGTCCCTAGCCACTAGCACAGATACGCAGTATTTT
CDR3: CASSQDWSLATSTDTQYF

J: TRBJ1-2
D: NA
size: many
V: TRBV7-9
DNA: TGTGCCAGCAGCTTAGGACAGGTCTATGGCTACACCTTC
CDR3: CASSLGQVYGYTF

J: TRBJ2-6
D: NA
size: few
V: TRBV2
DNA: TGTGCCAGCAGTGCGGACATCTCTGGGGCCAACGTCCTGACTTTC
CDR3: CASSADISGANVLTF

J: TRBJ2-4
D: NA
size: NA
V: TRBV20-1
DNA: TGCAGTGCTGGACCCGGGACGGGAACCAAAAACATTCAGTACTTC
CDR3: CSAGPGTGTKNIQYF

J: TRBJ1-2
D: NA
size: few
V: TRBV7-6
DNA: TGTGCCAGCAGCGGGGACGACGGAGGAGGCTACTATGGCTACACCTTC
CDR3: CASSGDDGGGYYGYTF

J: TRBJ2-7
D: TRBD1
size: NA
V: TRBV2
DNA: TGTGCCAGCACCCGACAGGGAAGCTACGAGCAGTACTTC
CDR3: CASTRQGSYEQYF

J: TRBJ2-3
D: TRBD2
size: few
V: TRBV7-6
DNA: TGTGCCAGCAGCTTGGACGTAGATAGCGGGCCCACAGATACGCAGTATTTT
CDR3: CASSLDVDSGPTDTQYF

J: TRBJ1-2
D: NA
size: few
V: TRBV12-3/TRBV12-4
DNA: TGTGCCAGCAGTTTCGGTGGCAGGAGTTTTGGCTACACCTTC
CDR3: CASSFGGRSFGYTF

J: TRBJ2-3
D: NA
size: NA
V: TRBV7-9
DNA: TGTGCCAGCAGCTTAGTGATTGATTATTTTAGCACAGATACGCAGTATTTT
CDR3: CASSLVIDYFSTDTQYF